The 10 T cell receptor beta chains given below trace back to one sample, sequenced in a study of T cell responses to AZD1222 COVID-19 vaccine. Measured with immunoSEQ multiplex PCR; TCRdb has only the in-frame clones, and not every one. Altogether approximately 140,000 clones are present, 90% to 95% being singletons, with the ten largest covering around 1.3%. The source was peripheral blood, collected on day 0 of AZD1222 vaccination. Every receptor here comes from an adult in good health.

The genes are TRBV28 and TRBJ2-4, with TRBD2 as a possible D gene (5 bases). The CDR3 is made up of 15 amino acids. The germline V and J ends were trimmed by 3 bases and 0 bases, with 9 bases remaining between them. Germline values: CDR1 MDHEN, CDR2 SYDVKM. The DNA of the CDR3 is TGTGCCAGCAGTTTTGAGGGCATAGCCAAAAACATTCAGTACTTC. Encoded protein: CASSFEGIAKNIQYF.

This clone was seen just once. The chain has TRBV28 and TRBJ2-6; possibly TRBD2 for D (6 bases). In germline, CDR1 is MDHEN, CDR2 SYDVKM. V lost 7 bases to trimming and J lost 0 bases, with 16 bases between them. The CDR3 loop spans 17 amino acids. The CDR3 DNA sequence: TGTGCCAGCATCTCGGGACGGGGGAGCTCTGGGGCCAACGTCCTGACTTTC. Its translation is CASISGRGSSGANVLTF.

The chain has TRBV9 and TRBJ1-6; perhaps TRBD1 as D (6 bases). V lost 1 base and J 7 bases, leaving 9 bases between the germline ends. The CDR3 covers 14 residues. From germline, CDR1 is SGDLS and CDR2 YYNGEE. The CDR3 reads CASSVRQENSPLHF. Written as DNA, the CDR3 is TGTGCCAGCAGCGTACGACAGGAAAATTCACCCCTCCACTTT.

The V gene is TRBV19, the J gene TRBJ2-3; TRBD2 aligns across 10 bases. In germline, CDR1 is LNHDA, CDR2 SQIVND (reference sequence). The CDR3 consists of 16 residues. The V segment lost 2 bases and the J segment 2 bases; nucleotides outside the gene matches: 4. The CDR3 region has the DNA TGTGCCAGTAGTATACGAGCGGGAGGGGTCACAGATACGCAGTATTTT. This sequence encodes CASSIRAGGVTDTQYF.

This chain joins TRBV15 and TRBJ1-2; weak D call: TRBD1 (5 bases). The CDR3 totals 15 residues. With 5 bases removed from V and 0 bases from J, the gap between germline ends came to 13 bases. Germline V CDR1 and CDR2: LNHNV, YYDKDF (reference sequence). CDR3 sequence reads: CATSGPTDANYGYTF. Written as DNA, the CDR3 is TGTGCCACCAGCGGACCGACAGATGCTAACTATGGCTACACCTTC.

This clone has just one count. The rearrangement joins TRBV12-3 or TRBV12-4 to TRBJ2-2; either TRBD1 or TRBD2 may supply D (6 bases each). The CDR3 runs 11 residues. V gave up 9 bases and J gave up 8 bases, with 10 bases separating them. CDR3 nucleotides: TGTGCCAGTGGGGGGACAGGGGAGCTGTTTTTT. Encoded protein: CASGGTGELFF.

The chain is built from TRBV7-2 and TRBJ2-3; either TRBD1 or TRBD2 may fit D (6 bases each). The V and J ends lost 4 bases and 6 bases respectively, with 17 bases between them. This CDR3 is 15 amino acids long. Germline-derived CDR1 and CDR2 are SGHTA and FQGNSA. CDR3 DNA sequence: TGTGCCAGCAGCTGGGGGGCGGGGCGGCCGGATACGCAGTATTTT. The encoded protein is CASSWGAGRPDTQYF.

The chain is built from TRBV6-2 or TRBV6-3 and TRBJ1-5; D possibly corresponds to TRBD1 (6 bases). From germline, CDR1 is MNHEY and CDR2 SVGEGT. The V end was cut by 6 bases, the J end by 6 bases, with 18 bases between. The CDR3 is 15 residues long. The CDR3: CASSQGGFDSQPQHF. CDR3 bases: TGTGCCAGCAGCCAAGGGGGGTTTGATAGTCAGCCCCAGCATTTT.

In its sample, this clone was seen once. The gene calls are TRBV2 and TRBJ1-5; D ambiguous. This CDR3 has 13 residues. Trimming removed 7 bases from V and 9 bases from J, with 16 bases in between. CDR1 SNHLY and CDR2 FYNNEI come from the germline V gene. CDR3 in amino acids: CASKLGGISPQHF. Written as DNA, the CDR3 is TGTGCCAGCAAACTTGGTGGGATCTCGCCCCAGCATTTT.

J is TRBJ2-7 and V is TRBV19; D call uncertain. The CDR3 consists of 12 residues. CDR1 is LNHDA, CDR2 SQIVND, per germline (reference sequence). V was trimmed by 10 bases and J by 2 bases, leaving 12 bases between them. The CDR3 protein is CATCSCPYEQYV. The CDR3 nucleotides are TGTGCCACCTGTTCGTGTCCCTACGAGCAGTACGTC.